The 15 T cell receptor beta chains in this list originate from one sample, sequenced in a study of cytomegalovirus exposure and HLA in healthy donors. The PCR ran on 60 Vbeta and 13 Jbeta primers. Sequencing used immunoSEQ multiplex PCR; TCRdb keeps in-frame clones, though not all of them. The sample has some 130,000 clones, around 75% seen once. The sequenced sample was PBMCs. These receptors were taken from a female donor in good health and CMV-seronegative.

V is TRBV9 and J is TRBJ1-2; tentative D call: TRBD1 (5 bases). The CDR3 runs 14 residues. Germline CDR1 and CDR2: SGDLS and YYNGEE. V gave up 3 bases and J gave up 1 base, with 10 bases separating them. The CDR3, as DNA: TGTGCCAGCAGCGCCAGGGAGGGTAACTATGGCTACACCTTC. Encoded protein: CASSAREGNYGYTF.

The chain is built from TRBV29-1 and TRBJ2-3, with D possibly matching TRBD1 (6 bases). The CDR3 spans 14 residues. Trimming took 0 bases from V and 4 from J, leaving 11 bases between them. The germline CDR1 and CDR2 sequences are SQVTM and ANQGSEA. The CDR3 nucleotides are TGCAGCGTTGAAGATCGGGGACACCCAGATACGCAGTATTTT. This sequence encodes CSVEDRGHPDTQYF.

The chain employs TRBV5-1 and TRBJ1-2; 12 nucleotides align to TRBD1. V gave up 4 bases and J gave up 4 bases; unmatched junction bases: 8. Germline CDR1 is SGHRS and CDR2 is YFSETQ. The CDR3 length is 16 residues. The CDR3 bases are TGCGCCAGCAGCACCGGGACAGGGGGCACAATCTATGGCTACACCTTC. Encoded protein: CASSTGTGGTIYGYTF.

This chain links TRBV27 with TRBJ2-7; D may be TRBD1 (6 bases). The CDR3 is made up of 15 amino acids. Per the germline V gene, CDR1 is MNHEY and CDR2 is SMNVEV (reference sequence). Deletions cut 4 bases from V and 0 bases from J, with 13 bases between. CDR3 coding DNA: TGTGCCAGCAGTTGGGTGACAGGAACCTCCTACGAGCAGTACTTC. It encodes CASSWVTGTSYEQYF.

This clone was counted between two and nine times. The chain recombines TRBV28 with TRBJ1-2; maybe TRBD1 (5 bases). Trimming removed 4 bases from V and 0 bases from J, with 21 bases in between. This CDR3 has 18 amino acids. Germline V CDR1 and CDR2: MDHEN, SYDVKM. The CDR3 DNA is TGTGCCAGCAGTTCCCCCTCCCGGATGGGGCGGACTAACTATGGCTACACCTTC. Translated, it gives CASSSPSRMGRTNYGYTF.

The chain links TRBV30 to TRBJ1-4; 9 positions match TRBD1. The CDR3 length is 15 residues. Germline values: CDR1 GTSNPN, CDR2 SVGIG (reference sequence). V shed 3 bases and J 8 bases; nucleotides not matched to a gene: 10. The DNA of the CDR3 is TGTGCCTGGAGCTCCAGGGGACAGGGTGAAGAAAAACTGTTTTTT. It encodes CAWSSRGQGEEKLFF.

V gene TRBV9 combines with J gene TRBJ2-1, with a weak D call TRBD2 (6 bases). CDR3 length equals 19 residues. Trimming shortened V by 4 bases and J by 8 bases, and 31 bases separated the two germline ends. Germline V gene data show CDR1 as SGDLS and CDR2 as YYNGEE. CDR3 coding DNA: TGTGCCAGCAGCCTCCGGGACTTCAAGATTCCCCGGAGATCTGATGAGCAGTTCTTC. This translates into CASSLRDFKIPRRSDEQFF.

This clone was seen a few times. The V and J genes are TRBV13 and TRBJ1-6; 10 nucleotides match TRBD1. V was pared by 0 bases and J by 10 bases, with 3 bases of the junction left unmatched. Germline CDR1 PRHDT, CDR2 FYEKMQ (reference sequence). This CDR3 is built from 15 residues. Written as DNA, the CDR3 is TGTGCCAGCAGCTTAGGGGACAGGGGGAGCTCACCCCTCCACTTT. Amino acids: CASSLGDRGSSPLHF.

The V and J genes are TRBV7-6 and TRBJ1-2, with 7 bases fitting TRBD1. The CDR3 is 15 amino acids. Germline CDR1 reads SGHVS; CDR2 reads FNYEAQ. V lost 5 bases and J lost 2; bases outside the gene matches: 8. CDR3 sequence: CASSAYLQGNYGYTF. The CDR3 DNA follows: TGTGCCAGCAGCGCGTATTTACAGGGGAACTATGGCTACACCTTC.

The V gene is TRBV2, the J gene TRBJ2-5, with 10 bases that match TRBD2. Trimming at V came to 3 bases and at J to 5 bases, leaving 12 bases not matched to a gene. CDR3 size: 17 residues. Germline-derived CDR1 and CDR2 are SNHLY and FYNNEI. CDR3 bases: TGTGCCAGCAGTGATCCTAGCGGGAGTCGGAAGGGGGAGACCCAGTACTTC. It is translated as CASSDPSGSRKGETQYF.

In its sample, this clone was seen a few times. The chain joins TRBV7-2 to TRBJ2-1; D perhaps matches TRBD1 (5 bases). The CDR3 has 13 amino acids. Deletions cut 6 bases from V and 7 bases from J, with 13 bases between. CDR1 and CDR2 from the germline V gene are SGHTA and FQGNSA. The CDR3 region is CASSLFDSNEQFF. CDR3 in DNA: TGTGCCAGCAGTCTATTTGACAGTAATGAGCAGTTCTTC.

This chain links TRBV5-4 with TRBJ2-7, with D possibly being TRBD1 (6 bases). Looked up from germline, CDR1 is SGHNT and CDR2 is YYREEE (reference sequence). The CDR3 runs 15 residues. V was pared by 0 bases and J by 7 bases, with 17 bases between. The CDR3 coding sequence is TGTGCCAGCAGCTTGGATGGGCTACAGGGTTGGGAGCAGTACTTC. Protein: CASSLDGLQGWEQYF.

This chain joins TRBV19 and TRBJ2-3; D gene ambiguous. CDR1 and CDR2 from the germline V gene are LNHDA and SQIVND (reference sequence). Trimming left V 3 bases short and J 0 bases short, with 4 bases between. This CDR3 comprises 13 residues. CDR3 coding DNA: TGTGCCAGTAGTATGAGCAGCACAGATACGCAGTATTTT. It encodes CASSMSSTDTQYF. Combining the CDR3 with reference TRBV19 and TRBJ2-3 gives the whole variable domain DGGITQSPKYLFRKEGQNVTLSCEQNLNHDAMYWYRQDPGQGLRLIYYSQIVNDFQKGDIAEGYSVSREKKESFPLTVTSAQKNPTAFYLCASSMSSTDTQYFGPGTRLTVL.

The sample holds a few counts of this clone. The chain uses TRBV11-3 and TRBJ2-7; a possible D gene is TRBD1 (5 bases). Looked up from germline, CDR1 is SGHNT and CDR2 is YENEEA. With 5 bases removed from V and 2 bases from J, the gap between germline ends came to 13 bases. The CDR3 sequence is 14 residues long. The CDR3 DNA is TGTGCCAGCAGCGACACAGGTTCGACCTACGAGCAGTACTTC. Its translation: CASSDTGSTYEQYF. The full variable domain, in which reference TRBV11-3 and TRBJ2-7 provide the parts outside the CDR3, is EAGVVQSPRYKIIEKKQPVAFWCNPISGHNTLYWYLQNLGQGPELLIRYENEEAVDDSQLPKDRFSAERLKGVDSTLKIQPAELGDSAVYLCASSDTGSTYEQYFGPGTRLTVT.

The V call is TRBV6-6, the J call TRBJ2-7; 8 positions agree with TRBD1. With 5 bases clipped from V and 5 bases from J, the junction kept 11 bases outside the gene matches. Per germline, CDR1 MNHNY and CDR2 SVGAGI (reference sequence). The CDR3 is 15 amino acids. The CDR3 nucleotides read TGTGCCAGCAGTCTGGGGGCAGGGGGCAGGGACGAGCAGTACTTC. Translating gives CASSLGAGGRDEQYF.